One and the same sample provided the 27 T cell receptor beta chains below, sequenced in a study of shared clonotypes between healthy human individuals. TCRdb keeps only in-frame clones here, not all; method: immunoSEQ multiplex PCR. The sample includes around 1.9 million clones, about 93% seen only once; the top ten take 1.5% to 2%. It was CD45RO-negative cells, positively selected for CCR7, that made up naive CD8 cells, with terminally differentiated effector memory CD45RA+ cells excluded. Sequenced input: naive CD8+ T cells from PBMCs. All receptors come from a man aged 18-30 years in good health. Some clones in this sample may be carry-over from other donors' samples.

The chain carries TRBV9 and TRBJ1-2; D not certain. V was pared by 1 base and J by 7 bases, with 11 bases between. Germline CDR1 reads SGDLS; CDR2 reads YYNGEE. The CDR3 sequence is 13 residues long. CDR3 sequence: CASSVTLLSGYTF. CDR3 in DNA: TGTGCCAGCAGCGTAACACTACTATCTGGCTACACCTTC.

The V call is TRBV4-1, the J call TRBJ1-1, with unresolved D. This CDR3 is 20 amino acids long. V dropped 3 bases and J dropped 0 bases, with 26 bases sitting between them. The germline CDR1 and CDR2 sequences are MGHRA and YSYEKL. The CDR3 sequence: CASSQIQGPLTGGMNTEAFF. CDR3 sequence (DNA): TGCGCCAGCAGCCAGATTCAAGGCCCCCTCACGGGAGGCATGAACACTGAAGCTTTCTTT.

The chain joins TRBV19 to TRBJ2-7; 10 nucleotides match TRBD2. Germline CDR1 and CDR2: LNHDA and SQIVND (reference sequence). There are 14 residues in the CDR3. V shed 6 bases, J shed 2 bases, and the junction held 4 bases outside the gene matches. The chain's CDR3 is CASRMSGRAYEQYF. In nucleotides, the CDR3 is TGTGCCAGTAGGATGAGCGGGAGGGCCTACGAGCAGTACTTC.

The chain has TRBV27 and TRBJ1-1; 8 bases are a match to TRBD1. CDR1 and CDR2 (germline): MNHEY, SMNVEV (reference sequence). Trimming at V came to 6 bases and at J to 3 bases, leaving 9 bases not matched to a gene. This CDR3 has 15 amino acids. The CDR3 spells CASSSPQGGDTEAFF. CDR3 nucleotide sequence: TGTGCCAGCAGCTCACCACAGGGGGGGGACACTGAAGCTTTCTTT.

This clone was seen a few times. The same CDR3 can be traced to other DNA sequences in this sample. The chain joins TRBV9 to TRBJ1-4; 7 bases align to TRBD1. Germline loops: CDR1 SGDLS, CDR2 YYNGEE. V shed 0 bases, J shed 4 bases, and the junction held 0 bases outside the gene matches. This CDR3 has 14 residues. CDR3 nucleotide sequence: TGTGCCAGCAGCGTAGCAGGGGGTAATGAAAAACTGTTTTTT. It is translated as CASSVAGGNEKLFF. Together with reference TRBV9 and TRBJ1-4, the CDR3 gives the full variable domain: DSGVTQTPKHLITATGQRVTLRCSPRSGDLSVYWYQQSLDQGLQFLIQYYNGEERAKGNILERFSAQQFPDLHSELNLSSLELGDSALYFCASSVAGGNEKLFFGSGTQLSVL.

The chain links TRBV6-6 to TRBJ1-2; D uncertain. Germline V gene lookup returns CDR1 MNHNY and CDR2 SVGAGI (reference sequence). The CDR3 totals 14 residues. Trimming shortened V by 4 bases and J by 2 bases, and 11 bases separated the two germline ends. As DNA, the CDR3 is TGTGCCAGCAGTTGGATACAGAAAAACTATGGCTACACCTTC. Translating gives CASSWIQKNYGYTF.

The J gene is TRBJ2-3, the V gene TRBV27; 9 bases map to TRBD1. V was pared by 2 bases and J by 2 bases, with 8 bases of the junction left unmatched. The CDR3 has 17 amino acids. Germline CDR1 is MNHEY and CDR2 is SMNVEV (reference sequence). CDR3 region: CASSLLLGQGPTDTQYF. The CDR3 DNA reads as TGTGCCAGCAGTTTACTCCTCGGACAGGGGCCCACAGATACGCAGTATTTT.

The chain links TRBV9 to TRBJ1-3; D perhaps matches TRBD1 (6 bases). CDR3 length equals 13 residues. V dropped 5 bases and J dropped 0 bases, with 6 bases sitting between them. Germline CDR1 reads SGDLS; CDR2 reads YYNGEE. The DNA of the CDR3 is TGTGCCAGCAGGGACAGCTCTGGAAACACCATATATTTT. Encoded protein: CASRDSSGNTIYF. Full variable domain (missing parts from reference TRBV9 and TRBJ1-3): DSGVTQTPKHLITATGQRVTLRCSPRSGDLSVYWYQQSLDQGLQFLIQYYNGEERAKGNILERFSAQQFPDLHSELNLSSLELGDSALYFCASRDSSGNTIYFGEGSWLTVV.

Here the CDR3 reads CSARAGQPQHF. The CDR3 nucleotides are TGCAGTGCTAGAGCCGGTCAGCCCCAGCATTTT. The J gene is TRBJ1-5, the V gene TRBV20-1; D call uncertain. The CDR3 covers 11 residues. Germline loops: CDR1 DFQATT, CDR2 SNEGSKA (reference sequence). V shed 1 base and J shed 6 bases, with 4 bases lying between them.

As DNA, the CDR3 is TGTGCCATCAGTATAGGGGGGGCGGGAGCTTACAATGAGCAGTTCTTC. Its translation is CAISIGGAGAYNEQFF. The chain joins TRBV10-3 to TRBJ2-1; tentatively, D is TRBD2 (7 bases). The CDR3 has 16 residues. V lost 5 bases to trimming and J lost 4 bases, with 18 bases between them. Per the germline V gene, CDR1 is ENHRY and CDR2 is SYGVKD.

The V call is TRBV28, the J call TRBJ2-3, with D tentatively TRBD2 (6 bases). The CDR3 is 15 amino acids. V was trimmed by 2 bases and J by 2 bases, leaving 11 bases between them. Germline V CDR1 and CDR2: MDHEN, SYDVKM. As DNA, the CDR3 is TGTGCCAGCAGTTTACTTAGCGGCTCCACAGATACGCAGTATTTT. Its protein product is CASSLLSGSTDTQYF. Looking up the rest from reference TRBV28 and TRBJ2-3 gives the full variable domain: DVKVTQSSRYLVKRTGEKVFLECVQDMDHENMFWYRQDPGLGLRLIYFSYDVKMKEKGDIPEGYSVSREKKERFSLILESASTNQTSMYLCASSLLSGSTDTQYFGPGTRLTVL.

V usage is TRBV5-1 and J usage is TRBJ2-2; 7 nucleotides align to TRBD1. Germline V CDR1 and CDR2: SGHRS, YFSETQ. The V gene end was trimmed by 9 bases and the J gene end by 4 bases; junction bases not matched to a gene: 15. The CDR3 contains 16 residues. CDR3 DNA sequence: TGCGCCACGAGCCCAGTGACAGGGAACCCCACCGGGGAGCTGTTTTTT. It is translated as CATSPVTGNPTGELFF.

This chain connects TRBV6-1 to TRBJ2-1; D ambiguous. Germline CDR1 reads MNHNS; CDR2 reads SASEGT. V was shortened by 2 bases and J by 8 bases, with 16 bases between the two germline ends. The CDR3 has 15 amino acids. CDR3 bases: TGTGCCAGCAGTGAACCATGGGGAAAAAGCTATGAGCAGTTCTTC. It specifies CASSEPWGKSYEQFF.

The chain is built from TRBV7-9 and TRBJ2-1, with a weak D call TRBD2 (6 bases). Germline V gives CDR1 SEHNR, CDR2 FQNEAQ (reference sequence). CDR3 length: 11 amino acids. Trimming took off 10 bases at V and 5 bases at J, with 9 bases between the two ends. The CDR3 DNA is TGTGCCACGAGGGAGGACAATGAGCAGTTCTTC. It translates to CATREDNEQFF.

The chain links TRBV7-8 to TRBJ1-4, with D possibly being TRBD1 (5 bases). Germline V gene lookup returns CDR1 SGHVS and CDR2 FQNEAQ. V shed 5 bases and J shed 0 bases, with 25 bases lying between them. CDR3 length: 20 residues. The CDR3 sequence: CASSHPSGPPEVSTNEKLFF. The CDR3 nucleotides are TGTGCCAGCAGCCACCCTTCGGGGCCCCCCGAAGTCTCAACTAATGAAAAACTGTTTTTT.

The V gene is TRBV9, the J gene TRBJ2-7, with D tentatively TRBD1 (6 bases). The V and J ends lost 0 bases and 3 bases respectively, with 13 bases between them. Germline CDR1 is SGDLS and CDR2 is YYNGEE. The CDR3 extends over 15 amino acids. CDR3 bases: TGTGCCAGCAGCGTAGGCCCAGGACAGCTCTACGAGCAGTACTTC. Protein sequence: CASSVGPGQLYEQYF.

The chain couples TRBV19 to TRBJ2-1, with 7 bases identical to TRBD1. This CDR3 comprises 15 residues. V shed 5 bases, J shed 1 base, and the junction held 5 bases outside the gene matches. Germline CDR1 LNHDA, CDR2 SQIVND (reference sequence). CDR3 in amino acids: CASSLTGRSYNEQFF. DNA for the CDR3: TGTGCCAGTAGTCTGACAGGGAGATCCTACAATGAGCAGTTCTTC. Filled out from reference TRBV19 and TRBJ2-1, the complete variable domain reads DGGITQSPKYLFRKEGQNVTLSCEQNLNHDAMYWYRQDPGQGLRLIYYSQIVNDFQKGDIAEGYSVSREKKESFPLTVTSAQKNPTAFYLCASSLTGRSYNEQFFGPGTRLTVL.

About this clone itself: Other DNA sequences in the sample encode the same CDR3. The rearrangement joins TRBV29-1 to TRBJ2-3, with D uncertain. CDR1 SQVTM and CDR2 ANQGSEA come from the germline V gene. With 6 bases removed from V and 3 bases from J, the gap between germline ends came to 4 bases. The CDR3 totals 10 residues. The CDR3 reads CSVRTDTQYF. The DNA of the CDR3 is TGCAGCGTGAGAACAGATACGCAGTATTTT.

The chain couples TRBV6-6 to TRBJ1-1; D remains ambiguous. CDR3 length: 13 amino acids. Trimming removed 1 base at V and 0 bases at J, with 3 bases between. CDR1 and CDR2 (germline): MNHNY, SVGAGI (reference sequence). Here the CDR3 reads CASSYYLNTEAFF. CDR3 nucleotide sequence: TGTGCCAGCAGTTACTACTTGAACACTGAAGCTTTCTTT.

The chain uses TRBV27 and TRBJ1-2; D remains unclear. Germline V gene sequence: CDR1 MNHEY, CDR2 SMNVEV (reference sequence). The CDR3 is 13 residues long. V was cut by 4 bases and J by 8 bases, with 14 bases left in between. CDR3 protein: CASSSLRTKGYTF. In DNA, the CDR3 is TGTGCCAGCAGTTCACTACGGACGAAAGGCTACACCTTC.

The chain combines TRBV9 with TRBJ2-2, with TRBD2 identical over 8 bases. Germline V lookup: CDR1 SGDLS, CDR2 YYNGEE. This CDR3 has 15 residues. After removal of 5 bases from V and 4 bases from J, the junction contained 7 bases not matched to a gene. The CDR3 region has the DNA TGTGCCAGCAGTCGCACGGGAGGGAGCACCGGGGAGCTGTTTTTT. It specifies CASSRTGGSTGELFF. The full variable domain, in which reference TRBV9 and TRBJ2-2 provide the parts outside the CDR3, is DSGVTQTPKHLITATGQRVTLRCSPRSGDLSVYWYQQSLDQGLQFLIQYYNGEERAKGNILERFSAQQFPDLHSELNLSSLELGDSALYFCASSRTGGSTGELFFGEGSRLTVL.

The chain links TRBV7-9 to TRBJ2-5, with a tentative D call TRBD2 (5 bases). The CDR3 is made up of 15 amino acids. Germline-derived CDR1 and CDR2 are SEHNR and FQNEAQ (reference sequence). Trimming pared 5 bases from V and 2 bases from J, leaving 15 bases between. The CDR3 spells CASSPLEGRQETQYF. The CDR3 nucleotides are TGTGCCAGCAGCCCGCTCGAGGGTCGGCAAGAGACCCAGTACTTC.

CDR3 residues: CASRLDPSYEQYF. The CDR3 bases are TGTGCCAGCAGATTGGATCCTTCCTACGAGCAGTACTTC. This chain joins TRBV28 and TRBJ2-7, with D unclear. Germline V CDR1 and CDR2: MDHEN, SYDVKM. The CDR3 spans 13 residues. With 6 bases removed from V and 1 base from J, the gap between germline ends came to 10 bases. Supplemented by reference TRBV28 and TRBJ2-7, the full variable domain reads DVKVTQSSRYLVKRTGEKVFLECVQDMDHENMFWYRQDPGLGLRLIYFSYDVKMKEKGDIPEGYSVSREKKERFSLILESASTNQTSMYLCASRLDPSYEQYFGPGTRLTVT.

This chain links TRBV28 with TRBJ1-4; 9 bases line up with TRBD1. CDR3 size: 14 residues. Germline assignment: CDR1 MDHEN and CDR2 SYDVKM. V trimming: 10 bases; J trimming: 8 bases; junction bases outside the gene matches: 11. CDR3 protein: CAIRKQGAGEKLFF. For the CDR3, the DNA is TGTGCCATCCGTAAACAGGGGGCAGGAGAAAAACTGTTTTTT.

The chain joins TRBV2 to TRBJ2-7, with D unclear. V lost 1 base and J lost 3, with 10 bases in between. The CDR3 sequence is 14 residues long. Germline loops: CDR1 SNHLY, CDR2 FYNNEI. CDR3 DNA sequence: TGTGCCAGCAGTGAAGAAGTCAGTTACTACGAGCAGTACTTC. Translating gives CASSEEVSYYEQYF. The variable domain in full, with the rest retrieved from reference TRBV2 and TRBJ2-7, is EPEVTQTPSHQVTQMGQEVILRCVPISNHLYFYWYRQILGQKVEFLVSFYNNEISEKSEIFDDQFSVERPDGSNFTLKIRSTKLEDSAMYFCASSEEVSYYEQYFGPGTRLTVT.

The chain employs TRBV30 and TRBJ1-2, with D perhaps matching TRBD1 (5 bases). Germline V gene data show CDR1 as GTSNPN and CDR2 as SVGIG (reference sequence). CDR3 length: 10 amino acids. With 8 bases removed from V and 6 bases from J, the gap between germline ends came to 10 bases. CDR3 nucleotide sequence: TGTGCCCAGGGAGAGGATGGCTACACCTTC. Residues: CAQGEDGYTF.

A single count supports this clone. This chain joins TRBV15 and TRBJ2-1, with 10 positions matching TRBD2. The junction had 3 bases not matched to a gene; V was cut back by 6 bases and J by 7 bases. The CDR3 spans 13 residues. Germline CDR1 is LNHNV and CDR2 is YYDKDF (reference sequence). Here the CDR3 reads CATRTSGLNEQFF. The CDR3 DNA is TGTGCCACCAGGACTAGCGGGCTGAATGAGCAGTTCTTC.